These 19 T cell receptor beta chains share one sample of origin, sequenced in a study of shared clonotypes between healthy human individuals. This table comes from immunoSEQ multiplex PCR, and its TCRdb copy is limited to in-frame clones, with some not included. The sample lists about 960,000 clones, around 80% occurring once. The specimen sequenced was memory CD4+ T cells sorted from blood. Subset given: CD45RA-negative fraction. The receptor source for this set is a man between 18 and 29 years old in good health.

This clone has just one count. The chain is built from TRBV7-9 and TRBJ2-7; TRBD2 matches at 11 bases. This CDR3 contains 16 residues. V shed 4 bases, J shed 5 bases, and the junction held 10 bases outside the gene matches. Germline-derived CDR1 and CDR2 are SEHNR and FQNEAQ (reference sequence). The CDR3 region has the DNA TGTGCCAGCAGCTCCCTACTAGCGGGAGTAAGGAACGAGCAGTACTTC. This encodes CASSSLLAGVRNEQYF.

The V call is TRBV13, the J call TRBJ2-7; D gene uncertain. Germline-derived CDR1 and CDR2 are PRHDT and FYEKMQ (reference sequence). The CDR3 is 11 amino acids. The V end lost 5 bases, the J end lost 12 bases, and 14 bases lay between the germline ends. The CDR3 DNA reads TGTGCCAGCAGCCCCGGGCAACGGATGTACTTC. Its translation: CASSPGQRMYF.

This clone was picked up one time. The chain couples TRBV5-1 to TRBJ2-1; TRBD2 matches 11 bases. The germline CDR1 and CDR2 sequences are SGHRS and YFSETQ. The CDR3 extends over 17 amino acids. J gave up 4 bases and V 2 bases, and 8 bases lay outside the gene matches. The CDR3 loop is CASSFVASGGLYNEQFF. In nucleotides, the CDR3 is TGCGCCAGCAGCTTTGTGGCTAGCGGGGGGCTTTACAATGAGCAGTTCTTC.

The CDR3 DNA reads as TGTGCTAGTGGTTTGGAAATCCTGAACACTGAAGCTTTCTTT. Residues: CASGLEILNTEAFF. The rearrangement links TRBV12-5 to TRBJ1-1; D is unclear. The germline CDR1 and CDR2 sequences are LGHNT and FRNRAP. The CDR3 contains 14 residues. V gave up 1 base and J gave up 0 bases, with 6 bases separating them.

Only a few counts were recorded for this clone. This rearrangement joins TRBV5-1 to TRBJ2-1; 8 bases match TRBD2. Germline assignment: CDR1 SGHRS and CDR2 YFSETQ. The CDR3 extends over 17 amino acids. Unmatched junction bases numbered 11, after V lost 4 bases and J lost 2 bases. CDR3 loop: CASSALYGGAAYNEQFF. The DNA for the CDR3 is TGCGCCAGCAGCGCCCTATACGGGGGGGCCGCCTACAATGAGCAGTTCTTC.

The V call is TRBV30, the J call TRBJ2-3; D perhaps matches TRBD2 (5 bases). The CDR3 spans 13 residues. V was cut by 1 base and J by 2 bases, with 7 bases left in between. Germline V CDR1 and CDR2: GTSNPN, SVGIG (reference sequence). CDR3 nucleotide sequence: TGTGCCTGGAGTGACGGGGACACAGATACGCAGTATTTT. The encoded protein is CAWSDGDTDTQYF.

The sample holds many counts of this clone. The V gene is TRBV11-1, the J gene TRBJ2-2, with 12 bases aligning to TRBD2. Germline trimming cut 0 bases from V and 5 bases from J; bases unmatched to any gene: 1. Germline CDR1 and CDR2: SGHAT and FQDESV (reference sequence). The CDR3 covers 16 residues. In DNA, the CDR3 is TGTGCCAGCAGCTTAGCGGGACTAGCGGGTACCGGGGAGCTGTTTTTT. Protein product: CASSLAGLAGTGELFF. The full variable domain, completed using reference TRBV11-1 and TRBJ2-2, is EAEVAQSPRYKITEKSQAVAFWCDPISGHATLYWYRQILGQGPELLVQFQDESVVDDSQLPKDRFSAERLKGVDSTLKIQPAELGDSAMYLCASSLAGLAGTGELFFGEGSRLTVL.

This clone has a handful of counts. Other DNA sequences within the sample encode an identical CDR3. The V and J genes are TRBV30 and TRBJ1-1; TRBD1 is a possible D gene (5 bases). Trimming removed 4 bases from V and 1 base from J, with 10 bases in between. CDR3 length equals 13 residues. Germline CDR1 is GTSNPN and CDR2 is SVGIG (reference sequence). CDR3: CAWTQGGNTEAFF. CDR3 in DNA: TGTGCCTGGACGCAGGGTGGGAACACTGAAGCTTTCTTT.

The rearrangement uses TRBV5-1 and TRBJ1-1; 8 bases fit TRBD1. CDR1 is SGHRS and CDR2 is YFSETQ in the germline V gene. The CDR3 totals 14 residues. The ends lost 5 bases at V and 1 base at J; junction bases unmatched: 4. The CDR3 region is CASRSGTGNTEAFF. As DNA, the CDR3 is TGCGCCAGCAGATCCGGGACAGGGAACACTGAAGCTTTCTTT.

This chain links TRBV5-1 with TRBJ2-7; 7 nucleotides agree with TRBD1. The germline gives CDR1 SGHRS, CDR2 YFSETQ. There are 15 residues in the CDR3. Germline trimming cut 2 bases from V and 2 bases from J; bases unmatched to any gene: 7. The CDR3 region has the DNA TGCGCCAGCAGCTTTGGACAGGCCTTTACCTACGAGCAGTACTTC. This encodes CASSFGQAFTYEQYF.

The chain recombines TRBV6-5 with TRBJ2-1; 8 bases agree with TRBD2. The CDR3 sequence is 16 residues long. Germline V gives CDR1 MNHEY, CDR2 SVGAGI. Germline trimming cut 2 bases from V and 6 bases from J; bases unmatched to any gene: 9. CDR3 nucleotide sequence: TGTGCCAGCAGTTACCGCGGCGGGGGGTACCCCAATGAGCAGTTCTTC. Translated, it gives CASSYRGGGYPNEQFF.

The J gene is TRBJ1-2, the V gene TRBV7-9, with TRBD1 matching 8 bases. V shed 5 bases and J 8 bases; nucleotides not matched to a gene: 4. In germline, CDR1 is SEHNR, CDR2 FQNEAQ (reference sequence). There are 12 residues in the CDR3. The DNA for the CDR3 is TGTGCCAGCAGCCTTGACAGGGGAGGCTACACCTTC. Protein sequence: CASSLDRGGYTF.

The rearrangement joins TRBV6-1 to TRBJ1-6, with 7 positions matching TRBD1. Germline CDR1 reads MNHNS; CDR2 reads SASEGT. The CDR3 runs 14 residues. After removal of 7 bases from V and 14 bases from J, the junction contained 14 bases not matched to a gene. The CDR3 is CASNAGGLLGTLHF. The CDR3 bases are TGTGCCAGCAATGCAGGGGGGCTTCTTGGAACCCTCCACTTT.

The chain is built from TRBV16 and TRBJ2-7; 9 nucleotides agree with TRBD2. J gave up 4 bases and V 0 bases, and 7 bases lay outside the gene matches. Per germline, CDR1 KGHSY and CDR2 FQNENV. The CDR3 runs to 16 residues. CDR3 nucleotides: TGTGCCAGCAGCCAATCGGTGGTAGCGGGAGTATACGAGCAGTACTTC. It translates to CASSQSVVAGVYEQYF.

The rearrangement uses TRBV18 and TRBJ2-7; D gene ambiguous. The CDR3 is 13 amino acids. The V end was cut by 2 bases, the J end by 3 bases, with 8 bases between. Germline CDR1 and CDR2: KGHSH and LQKENI. The CDR3, as DNA: TGTGCCAGCTCACCAGCAAAATTCTACGAGCAGTACTTC. Protein product: CASSPAKFYEQYF.

The chain couples TRBV30 to TRBJ2-2; 8 nucleotides agree with TRBD1. V was clipped by 4 bases and J by 0 bases; unmatched bases: 4. The CDR3 spans 15 residues. The germline V gene encodes CDR1 GTSNPN and CDR2 SVGIG (reference sequence). CDR3 amino acids: CAWKNRGTNTGELFF. CDR3 coding DNA: TGTGCCTGGAAAAACAGGGGGACGAACACCGGGGAGCTGTTTTTT.

The chain employs TRBV7-2 and TRBJ2-7, with 7 positions matching TRBD2. There are 19 residues in the CDR3. Germline values: CDR1 SGHTA, CDR2 FQGNSA. The ends lost 5 bases at V and 0 bases at J; junction bases unmatched: 19. The CDR3 reads CASSVSLPATSASSYEQYF. CDR3 nucleotide sequence: TGTGCCAGCAGCGTATCATTGCCGGCTACTAGCGCCAGCTCCTACGAGCAGTACTTC.

This clone turned up a few times. This CDR3 is CASSLSSATGELFF. The CDR3 DNA is TGTGCCAGCAGCTTATCAAGCGCCACCGGGGAGCTGTTTTTT. The chain joins TRBV7-2 to TRBJ2-2; no reliable D call. CDR3 size: 14 residues. The germline CDR1 and CDR2 sequences are SGHTA and FQGNSA. The V end lost 2 bases, the J end lost 4 bases, and 8 bases lay between the germline ends.

To note about this clone: This sample also contains other DNA sequences that code for the same CDR3. The chain employs TRBV7-9 and TRBJ2-7; D not resolved. The V and J ends lost 1 base and 7 bases respectively, with 5 bases between them. The CDR3 contains 11 residues. Germline V gives CDR1 SEHNR, CDR2 FQNEAQ (reference sequence). The CDR3, as DNA: TGTGCCAGCAGCTTAGGTCGGGAGCAGTACTTC. Protein product: CASSLGREQYF.